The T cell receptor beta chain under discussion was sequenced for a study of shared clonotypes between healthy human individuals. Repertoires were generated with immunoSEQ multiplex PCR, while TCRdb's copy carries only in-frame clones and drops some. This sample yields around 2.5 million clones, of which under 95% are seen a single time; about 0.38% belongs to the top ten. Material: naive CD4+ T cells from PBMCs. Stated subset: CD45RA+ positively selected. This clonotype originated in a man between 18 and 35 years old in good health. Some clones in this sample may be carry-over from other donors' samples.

The CDR3 bases are TGTGCCAGCAGTTCCCCAAGATTTGCTGAGCAGTTCTTC. Translated: CASSSPRFAEQFF. The chain carries TRBV28 and TRBJ2-1; D is unclear. Trimming removed 4 bases at V and 9 bases at J, with 13 bases between. The CDR3 runs 13 residues. CDR1 is MDHEN and CDR2 is SYDVKM in the germline V gene.